This T cell receptor beta chain originates from a study of T cell responses to AZD1222 COVID-19 vaccine. Of note for this clone: Its specificity is not known.

The table came from immunoSEQ multiplex PCR; TCRdb's copy has only in-frame clones and leaves some out. This sample carries 80,000 to 100,000 clones, roughly 87% of them seen once, and the ten largest clones take about 5.8%. Findings of the study overall: Nearly half of spike-specific TCRs reportedly target variant regions that are unmutated in the B.1.351 and B.1.1.7 variants.

V trimming: 0 bases; J trimming: 8 bases; junction bases outside the gene matches: 4. Germline lookup yields CDR1 KGHSH and CDR2 LQKENI. CDR3 size: 14 residues. J is TRBJ2-4 and V is TRBV18; 7 bases are shared with TRBD2. This clonotype was sampled from an adult in good health. The specimen was peripheral blood, collected on day 0 of AZD1222 vaccination. In DNA form, the CDR3 reads TGTGCCAGCTCACCACCGGGAGGGCCCCACATTCAGTACTTC. Encoded protein: CASSPPGGPHIQYF.